This TCR beta chain stems from a study of T cells in Graves' hyperthyroidism and ophthalmopathy. Across the whole study: Blood was drawn when the patient was first diagnosed and still untreated. Points from the study as a whole: Stable hyperthyroidism and ophthalmopathy were separated using 13 V-J signatures.

The study left out patients who had uncontrolled infection, other autoimmune disease, pregnancy or lactation. RNA transcripts served as the template for amplifying TCR beta CDR3 regions. In the first-round RT-PCR of the TCR CDR3, the HTBI primer set was used. TCRdb reprocessed the multiplex PCR reads with MiXCR, giving one entry per CDR3 protein. The sample has some 490,000 distinct CDR3 sequences, around 15% seen once. This clonotype was counted at least ten times. Its antigen remains unknown. The specimen was blood. The sequence came from a young woman with Graves' ophthalmopathy.

The CDR3 spells CASKDRGRTTEAFF. The CDR3 bases are TGTGCCAGTAAGGACAGGGGGCGGACCACTGAAGCTTTCTTT. The rearrangement links TRBV28 to TRBJ1-1, with 11 bases lining up with TRBD1. V lost 9 bases and J lost 4; bases outside the gene matches: 7. The CDR3 has 14 residues. CDR1 and CDR2 (germline): MDHEN, SYDVKM.